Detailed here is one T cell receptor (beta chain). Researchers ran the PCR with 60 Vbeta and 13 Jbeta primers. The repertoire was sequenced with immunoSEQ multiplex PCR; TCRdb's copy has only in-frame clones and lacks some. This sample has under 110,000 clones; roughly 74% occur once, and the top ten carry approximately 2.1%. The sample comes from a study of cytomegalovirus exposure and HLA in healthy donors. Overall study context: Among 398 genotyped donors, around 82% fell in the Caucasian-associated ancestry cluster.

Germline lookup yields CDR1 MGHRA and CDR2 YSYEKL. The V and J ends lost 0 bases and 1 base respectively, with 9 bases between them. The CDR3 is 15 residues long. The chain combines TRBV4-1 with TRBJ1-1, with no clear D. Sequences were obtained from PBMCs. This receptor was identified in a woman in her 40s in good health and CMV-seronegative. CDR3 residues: CASSQEIAGNTEAFF. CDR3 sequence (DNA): TGCGCCAGCAGCCAAGAAATTGCAGGGAACACTGAAGCTTTCTTT.